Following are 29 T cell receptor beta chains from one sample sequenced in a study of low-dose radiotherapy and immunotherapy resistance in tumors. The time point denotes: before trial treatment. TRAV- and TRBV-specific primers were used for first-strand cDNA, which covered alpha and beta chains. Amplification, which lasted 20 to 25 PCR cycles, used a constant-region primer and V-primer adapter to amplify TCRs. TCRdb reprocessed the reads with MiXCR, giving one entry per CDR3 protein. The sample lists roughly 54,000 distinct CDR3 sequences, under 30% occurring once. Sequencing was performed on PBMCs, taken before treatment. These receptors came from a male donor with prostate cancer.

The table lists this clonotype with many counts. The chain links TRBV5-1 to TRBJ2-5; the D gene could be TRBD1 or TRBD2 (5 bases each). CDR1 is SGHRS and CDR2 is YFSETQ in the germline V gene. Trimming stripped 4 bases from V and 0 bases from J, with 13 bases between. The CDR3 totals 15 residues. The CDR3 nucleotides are TGCGCCAGCAGCCGAGAGGGGCGGAACCAAGAGACCCAGTACTTC. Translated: CASSREGRNQETQYF. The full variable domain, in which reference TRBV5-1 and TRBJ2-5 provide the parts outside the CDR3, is KAGVTQTPRYLIKTRGQQVTLSCSPISGHRSVSWYQQTPGQGLQFLFEYFSETQRNKGNFPGRFSGRQFSNSRSEMNVSTLELGDSALYLCASSREGRNQETQYFGPGTRLLVL.

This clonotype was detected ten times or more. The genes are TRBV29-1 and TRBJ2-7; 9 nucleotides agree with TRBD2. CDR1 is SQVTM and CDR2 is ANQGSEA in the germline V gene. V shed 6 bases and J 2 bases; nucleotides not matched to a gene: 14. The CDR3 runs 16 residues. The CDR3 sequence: CSVPSEGSGSPYEQYF. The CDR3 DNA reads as TGCAGCGTCCCTTCCGAAGGTAGCGGGAGCCCCTACGAGCAGTACTTC.

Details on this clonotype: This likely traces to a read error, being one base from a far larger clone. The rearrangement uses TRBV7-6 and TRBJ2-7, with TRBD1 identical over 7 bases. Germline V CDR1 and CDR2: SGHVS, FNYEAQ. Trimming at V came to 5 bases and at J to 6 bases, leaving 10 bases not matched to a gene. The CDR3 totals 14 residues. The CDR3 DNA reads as TGTGCCAGCAGCCCCGGGACAGAGGGGCGCGAGCAGTACTTC. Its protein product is CASSPGTEGREQYF.

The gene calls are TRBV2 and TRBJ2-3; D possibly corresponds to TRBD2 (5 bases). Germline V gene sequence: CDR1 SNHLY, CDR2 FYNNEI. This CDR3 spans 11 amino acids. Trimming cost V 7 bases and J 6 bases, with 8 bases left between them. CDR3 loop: CASNAGDTQYF. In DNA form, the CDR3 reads TGTGCCAGCAACGCGGGTGATACGCAGTATTTT.

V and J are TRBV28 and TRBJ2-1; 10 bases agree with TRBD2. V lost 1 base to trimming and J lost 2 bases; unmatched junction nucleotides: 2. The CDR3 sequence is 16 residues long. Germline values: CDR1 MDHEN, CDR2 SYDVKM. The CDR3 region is CASSLSTSGAYNEQFF. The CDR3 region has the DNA TGTGCCAGCAGTTTATCAACTAGCGGGGCCTACAATGAGCAGTTCTTC.

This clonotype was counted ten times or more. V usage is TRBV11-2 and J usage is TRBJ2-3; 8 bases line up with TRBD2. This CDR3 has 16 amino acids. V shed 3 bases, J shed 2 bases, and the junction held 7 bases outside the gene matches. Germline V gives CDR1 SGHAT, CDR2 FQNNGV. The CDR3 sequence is CASSLGASGYTDTQYF. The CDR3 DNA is TGTGCCAGCAGCTTGGGGGCTAGCGGGTACACAGATACGCAGTATTTT.

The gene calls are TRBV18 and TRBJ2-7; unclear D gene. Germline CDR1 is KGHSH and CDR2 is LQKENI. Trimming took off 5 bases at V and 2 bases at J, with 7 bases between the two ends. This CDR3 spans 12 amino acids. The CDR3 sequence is CASSKEPYEQYF. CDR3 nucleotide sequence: TGTGCCAGCTCAAAGGAGCCCTACGAGCAGTACTTC.

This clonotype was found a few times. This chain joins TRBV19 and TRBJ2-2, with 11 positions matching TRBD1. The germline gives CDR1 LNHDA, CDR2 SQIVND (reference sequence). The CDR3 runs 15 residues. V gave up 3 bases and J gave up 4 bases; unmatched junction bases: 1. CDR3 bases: TGTGCCAGTAGTATCGGGACAGGGGGCACCGGGGAGCTGTTTTTT. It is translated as CASSIGTGGTGELFF.

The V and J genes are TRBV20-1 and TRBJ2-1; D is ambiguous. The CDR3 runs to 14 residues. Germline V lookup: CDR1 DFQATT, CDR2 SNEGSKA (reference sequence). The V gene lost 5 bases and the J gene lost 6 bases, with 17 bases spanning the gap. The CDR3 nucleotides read TGCAGTGCTTTCCCCGGCGGAATTATCAATGAGCAGTTCTTC. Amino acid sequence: CSAFPGGIINEQFF.

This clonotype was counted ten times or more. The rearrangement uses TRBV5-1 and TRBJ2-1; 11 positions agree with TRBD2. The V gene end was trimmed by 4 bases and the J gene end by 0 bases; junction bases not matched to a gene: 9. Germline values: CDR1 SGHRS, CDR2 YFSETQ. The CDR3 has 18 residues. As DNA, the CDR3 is TGCGCCAGCAGCCCCGGGACTAGCGGCTCCGGCTCCTACAATGAGCAGTTCTTC. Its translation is CASSPGTSGSGSYNEQFF.

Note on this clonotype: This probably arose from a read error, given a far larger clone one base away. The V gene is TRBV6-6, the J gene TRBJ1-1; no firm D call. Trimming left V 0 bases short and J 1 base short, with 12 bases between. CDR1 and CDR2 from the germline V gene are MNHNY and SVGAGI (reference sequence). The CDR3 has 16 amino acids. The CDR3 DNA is TGTGCCAGCAGTTACTCGACGATAGCGAGGAACACTGAAGCTTTCTTT. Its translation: CASSYSTIARNTEAFF.

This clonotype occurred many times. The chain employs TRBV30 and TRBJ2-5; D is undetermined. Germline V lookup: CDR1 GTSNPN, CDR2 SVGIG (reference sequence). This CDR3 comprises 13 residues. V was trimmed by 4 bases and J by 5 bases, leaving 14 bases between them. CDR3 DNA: TGTGCCTGGACCCCCCGGGCCAGTGAGACCCAGTACTTC. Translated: CAWTPRASETQYF.

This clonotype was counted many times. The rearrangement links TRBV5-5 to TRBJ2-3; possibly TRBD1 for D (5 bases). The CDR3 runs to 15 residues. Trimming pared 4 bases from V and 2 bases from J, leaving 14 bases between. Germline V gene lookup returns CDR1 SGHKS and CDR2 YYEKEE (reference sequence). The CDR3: CASSIVGAYTDTQYF. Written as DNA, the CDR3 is TGTGCCAGCAGCATCGTAGGGGCCTACACAGATACGCAGTATTTT.

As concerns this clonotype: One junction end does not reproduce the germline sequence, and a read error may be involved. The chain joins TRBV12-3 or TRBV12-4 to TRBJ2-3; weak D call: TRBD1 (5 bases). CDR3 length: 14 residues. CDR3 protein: CASSCGHLTDTRYF. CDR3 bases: TGTGCCAGCAGTTGTGGACACCTCACAGATACGCGGTATTTT.

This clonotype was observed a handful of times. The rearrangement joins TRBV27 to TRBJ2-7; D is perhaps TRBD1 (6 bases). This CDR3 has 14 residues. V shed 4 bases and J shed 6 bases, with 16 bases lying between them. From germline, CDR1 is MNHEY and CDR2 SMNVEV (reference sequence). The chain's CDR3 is CASSSIGTQGEQYF. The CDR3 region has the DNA TGTGCCAGCAGTTCCATCGGGACACAGGGCGAGCAGTACTTC.

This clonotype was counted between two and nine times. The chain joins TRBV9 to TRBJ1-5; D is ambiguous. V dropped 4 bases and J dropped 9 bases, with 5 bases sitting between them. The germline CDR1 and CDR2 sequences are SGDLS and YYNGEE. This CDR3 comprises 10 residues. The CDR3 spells CASSIRPQHF. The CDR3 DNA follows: TGTGCCAGCAGCATCAGGCCCCAGCATTTT.

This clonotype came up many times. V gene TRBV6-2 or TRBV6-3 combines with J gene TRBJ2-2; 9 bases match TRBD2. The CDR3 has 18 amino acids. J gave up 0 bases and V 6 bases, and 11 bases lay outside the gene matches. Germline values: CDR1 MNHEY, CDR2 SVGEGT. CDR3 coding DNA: TGTGCCAGCAGCCTTGATAGCGGGGGTTATTCGAACACCGGGGAGCTGTTTTTT. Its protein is CASSLDSGGYSNTGELFF.

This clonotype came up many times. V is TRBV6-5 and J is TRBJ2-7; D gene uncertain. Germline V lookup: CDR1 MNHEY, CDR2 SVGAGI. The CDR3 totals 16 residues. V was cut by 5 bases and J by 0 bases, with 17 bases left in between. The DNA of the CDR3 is TGTGCCAGCAGTCCGGCAATAACGCCAAGCTCCTACGAGCAGTACTTC. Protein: CASSPAITPSSYEQYF.

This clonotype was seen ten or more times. The CDR3 nucleotides are TGTGCCAGCAGCCCCGGGACTAGCGGGAACACAGATACGCAGTATTTT. Translated: CASSPGTSGNTDTQYF. J is TRBJ2-3 and V is TRBV7-6; 13 bases fit TRBD2. The V segment lost 5 bases and the J segment 2 bases; nucleotides outside the gene matches: 4. Per the germline V gene, CDR1 is SGHVS and CDR2 is FNYEAQ. The CDR3 runs 16 residues.

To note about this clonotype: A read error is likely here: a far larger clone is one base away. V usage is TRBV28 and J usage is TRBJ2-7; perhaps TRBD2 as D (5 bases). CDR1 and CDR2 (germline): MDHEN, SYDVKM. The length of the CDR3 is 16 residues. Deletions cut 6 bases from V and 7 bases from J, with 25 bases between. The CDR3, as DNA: TGTGCCAGCAGCACACTTTTATATGGGAGAGAGAGTGAGCAGTACTTC. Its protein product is CASSTLLYGRESEQYF.

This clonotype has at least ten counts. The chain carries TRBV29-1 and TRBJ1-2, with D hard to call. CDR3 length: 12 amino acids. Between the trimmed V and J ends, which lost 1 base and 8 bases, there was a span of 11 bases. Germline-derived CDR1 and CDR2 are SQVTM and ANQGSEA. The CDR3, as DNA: TGCAGCGTTGAAGCCCCCCCGGGGGGCTACACCTTC. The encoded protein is CSVEAPPGGYTF.

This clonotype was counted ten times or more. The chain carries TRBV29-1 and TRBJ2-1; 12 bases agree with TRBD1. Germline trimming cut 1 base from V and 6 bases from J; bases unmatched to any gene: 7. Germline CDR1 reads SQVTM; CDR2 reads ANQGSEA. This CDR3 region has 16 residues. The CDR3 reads CSVEGGTGGYSNEQFF. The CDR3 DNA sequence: TGCAGCGTTGAAGGAGGGACAGGGGGCTATAGCAATGAGCAGTTCTTC.

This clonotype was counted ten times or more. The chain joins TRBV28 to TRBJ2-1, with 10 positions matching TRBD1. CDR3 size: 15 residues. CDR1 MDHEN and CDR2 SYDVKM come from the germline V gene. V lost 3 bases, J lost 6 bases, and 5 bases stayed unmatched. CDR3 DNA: TGTGCCAGCAGTTTGGGGACAGGGGTGATCAATGAGCAGTTCTTC. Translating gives CASSLGTGVINEQFF.

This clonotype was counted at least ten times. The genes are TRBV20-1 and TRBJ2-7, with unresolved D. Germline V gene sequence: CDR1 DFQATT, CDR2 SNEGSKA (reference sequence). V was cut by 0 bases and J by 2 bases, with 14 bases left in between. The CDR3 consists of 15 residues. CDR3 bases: TGCAGTGCTAGAGATAGGGCAGGCGTTACCTACGAGCAGTACTTC. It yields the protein CSARDRAGVTYEQYF.

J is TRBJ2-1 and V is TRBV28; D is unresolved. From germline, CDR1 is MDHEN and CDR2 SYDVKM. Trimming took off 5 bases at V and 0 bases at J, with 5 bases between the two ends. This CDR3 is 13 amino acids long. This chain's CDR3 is CASSLSSYNEQFF. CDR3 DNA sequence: TGTGCCAGCAGTCTAAGCTCCTACAATGAGCAGTTCTTC.

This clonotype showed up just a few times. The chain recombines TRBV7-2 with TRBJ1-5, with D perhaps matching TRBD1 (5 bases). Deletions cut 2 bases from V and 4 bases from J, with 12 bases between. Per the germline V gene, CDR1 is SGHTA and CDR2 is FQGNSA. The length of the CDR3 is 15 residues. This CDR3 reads CASSLSGAPNQPQHF. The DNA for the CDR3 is TGTGCCAGCAGCTTATCTGGGGCTCCTAATCAGCCCCAGCATTTT.

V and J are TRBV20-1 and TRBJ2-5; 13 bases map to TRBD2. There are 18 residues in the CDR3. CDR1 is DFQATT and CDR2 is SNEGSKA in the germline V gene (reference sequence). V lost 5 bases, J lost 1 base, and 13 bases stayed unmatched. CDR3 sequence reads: CSAPRTSGSPLAQETQYF. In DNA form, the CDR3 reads TGCAGTGCTCCACGGACTAGCGGGAGTCCGCTAGCCCAAGAGACCCAGTACTTC.

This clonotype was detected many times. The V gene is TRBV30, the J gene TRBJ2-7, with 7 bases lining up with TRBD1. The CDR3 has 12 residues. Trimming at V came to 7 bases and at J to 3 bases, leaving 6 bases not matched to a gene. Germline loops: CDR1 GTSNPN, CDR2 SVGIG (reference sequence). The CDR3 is CASHPGGYEQYF. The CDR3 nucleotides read TGTGCCTCCCACCCAGGGGGCTACGAGCAGTACTTC.

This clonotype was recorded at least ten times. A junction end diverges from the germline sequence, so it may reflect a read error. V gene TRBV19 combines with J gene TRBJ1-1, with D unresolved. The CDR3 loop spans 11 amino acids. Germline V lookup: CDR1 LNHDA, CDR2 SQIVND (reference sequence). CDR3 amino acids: CASYLNTEAFF. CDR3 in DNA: TGTGCCTCCTATCTGAATACTGAAGCTTTCTTT.